The clone carrying this T cell receptor beta chain came up once. The protocol was immunoSEQ multiplex PCR, while the TCRdb copy is restricted to in-frame clones and leaves out a portion. The table includes some 130,000 clones, more than 80% detected once. The data were obtained in a study of OX40 agonist ivuxolimab in advanced cancers. Study-level background: Ivuxolimab was administered intravenously to patients at 0.01 to 10 mg/kg every 2 weeks. Cohort: roughly 79% men, mean age about 60, aged roughly 20 to 79.

The investigators sampled blood at baseline, at cycle 4 day 1, and at cycle 7 day 1. Source: CD4+ or CD8+ T cells sorted from blood, taken in a trial of the OX40 agonist ivuxolimab. The sequence was obtained from an adult with an advanced solid tumor such as melanoma, head and neck, liver or kidney cancer.

CDR3 sequence (DNA): TGTGCCAGCAGCTTAGGATATACGGGCGGTGTCAAGTATTTT. As protein: CASSLGYTGGVKYF. This rearrangement joins TRBV7-2 to TRBJ2-3, with D hard to call. V lost 1 base and J 13 bases, leaving 18 bases between the germline ends. This CDR3 contains 14 residues. CDR1 and CDR2 (germline): SGHTA, FQGNSA. Using reference TRBV7-2 and TRBJ2-3 for the parts outside the CDR3, the full variable domain is GAGVSQSPSNKVTEKGKDVELRCDPISGHTALYWYRQSLGQGLEFLIYFQGNSAPDKSGLPSDRFSAERTGGSVSTLTIQRTQQEDSAVYLCASSLGYTGGVKYFGPGTRLTVL.